One and the same sample provided the 23 T cell receptor beta chains below, sequenced in a study of blood T cell repertoires in COVID-19. TCRdb's copy holds only in-frame clones and misses some; the assay was immunoSEQ multiplex PCR. The sample includes around 260,000 clones, nearly 90% seen only once; the top ten take about 0.65%. Sequencing used peripheral blood. These TCRs come from a human donor in a cohort sampled during active COVID-19.

The chain is built from TRBV4-1 and TRBJ1-4, with a tentative D call TRBD1 (5 bases). This CDR3 is built from 14 residues. Trimming removed 5 bases from V and 5 bases from J, with 12 bases in between. The V gene's germline CDR1 is MGHRA and CDR2 YSYEKL. The CDR3 DNA sequence: TGCGCCAGCAGCACGGGCGGGGGGAATGAAAAACTGTTTTTT. Protein product: CASSTGGGNEKLFF.

The chain recombines TRBV11-2 with TRBJ2-1; perhaps TRBD2 as D (5 bases). This CDR3 comprises 13 residues. V was trimmed by 3 bases and J by 6 bases, leaving 9 bases between them. CDR1 and CDR2 (germline): SGHAT, FQNNGV. The CDR3 reads CASSLAGPNEQFF. CDR3 DNA sequence: TGTGCCAGCAGCTTGGCGGGTCCCAATGAGCAGTTCTTC.

The chain joins TRBV4-1 to TRBJ2-5, with TRBD1 as a possible D gene (5 bases). The CDR3 is made up of 14 amino acids. Germline loops: CDR1 MGHRA, CDR2 YSYEKL. The ends were cut back, 0 bases at V and 2 bases at J, with 7 bases in the middle. The CDR3 DNA reads as TGCGCCAGCAGCCAAGAAAGGGGACAAGAGACCCAGTACTTC. Its protein product is CASSQERGQETQYF.

The chain couples TRBV29-1 to TRBJ1-1, with 9 bases lining up with TRBD1. The germline V gene has CDR1 SQVTM and CDR2 ANQGSEA. The V segment lost 6 bases and the J segment 0 bases; nucleotides outside the gene matches: 8. This CDR3 spans 15 amino acids. CDR3 sequence (DNA): TGCAGCGTCGGGTTCCGGGACAGGGTGAACACTGAAGCTTTCTTT. It specifies CSVGFRDRVNTEAFF.

The chain recombines TRBV10-3 with TRBJ2-3, with 7 positions matching TRBD1. Germline values: CDR1 ENHRY, CDR2 SYGVKD. The ends lost 8 bases at V and 1 base at J; junction bases unmatched: 9. This CDR3 spans 15 amino acids. CDR3 nucleotide sequence: TGTGCCATCGGGACCCGGGACAGAGGCACAGATACGCAGTATTTT. This sequence encodes CAIGTRDRGTDTQYF.

V gene TRBV24-1 combines with J gene TRBJ2-7, with 9 bases identical to TRBD2. The CDR3 length is 18 residues. CDR1 is KGHDR, CDR2 SFDVKD, per germline. With V trimmed by 9 bases and J by 0 bases, 17 bases remained unmatched. The CDR3 nucleotides read TGTGCCACCCCGCCGCACTCCCTGGAGACTAGCGGCTCCTACGAGCAGTACTTC. Amino acid sequence: CATPPHSLETSGSYEQYF.

The rearrangement links TRBV9 to TRBJ1-1; possibly TRBD1 for D (5 bases). Trimming stripped 4 bases from V and 0 bases from J, with 13 bases between. Per germline, CDR1 SGDLS and CDR2 YYNGEE. This CDR3 region has 15 residues. The DNA of the CDR3 is TGTGCCAGCAGCCCAGCGACAGAGCTGAACACTGAAGCTTTCTTT. Residues: CASSPATELNTEAFF. Full variable domain (outside the CDR3, taken from reference TRBV9 and TRBJ1-1): DSGVTQTPKHLITATGQRVTLRCSPRSGDLSVYWYQQSLDQGLQFLIQYYNGEERAKGNILERFSAQQFPDLHSELNLSSLELGDSALYFCASSPATELNTEAFFGQGTRLTVV.

This chain links TRBV27 with TRBJ1-2; D not resolved. The V end lost 1 base, the J end lost 0 bases, and 9 bases lay between the germline ends. The CDR3 covers 15 residues. The germline CDR1 and CDR2 sequences are MNHEY and SMNVEV (reference sequence). In nucleotides, the CDR3 is TGTGCCAGCAGTTTATTTGTAGAACCTAACTATGGCTACACCTTC. Protein product: CASSLFVEPNYGYTF.

The chain recombines TRBV6-2 or TRBV6-3 with TRBJ1-5, with a possible D match to TRBD1 (6 bases). The CDR3 is 16 residues long. Germline V lookup: CDR1 MNHEY, CDR2 SVGEGT. V was cut by 0 bases and J by 0 bases, with 9 bases left in between. DNA for the CDR3: TGTGCCAGCAGTTACTCGACAGGCTATAGCAATCAGCCCCAGCATTTT. It encodes CASSYSTGYSNQPQHF.

The J gene is TRBJ1-1, the V gene TRBV19, with D unclear. From germline, CDR1 is LNHDA and CDR2 SQIVND (reference sequence). This CDR3 has 13 amino acids. V was clipped by 7 bases and J by 1 base, with 10 bases between them. CDR3 DNA: TGTGCCAGTACCCTGACGGGGAACACTGAAGCTTTCTTT. It encodes CASTLTGNTEAFF.

The V and J genes are TRBV5-6 and TRBJ1-5; 9 nucleotides align to TRBD1. Trimming took 4 bases from V and 1 from J; bases not matched to a gene: 12. The germline CDR1 and CDR2 sequences are SGHDT and YYEEEE. CDR3 length: 18 residues. CDR3 DNA sequence: TGTGCCAGCAGCGGGGGGACAGGGAAAAGTGAAAGCAATCAGCCCCAGCATTTT. Translated: CASSGGTGKSESNQPQHF.

The chain links TRBV27 to TRBJ1-1, with TRBD1 matching over 7 bases. CDR3 length equals 12 residues. In germline, CDR1 is MNHEY, CDR2 SMNVEV (reference sequence). The trim removed 5 bases at V and 11 bases at J, leaving 8 bases unmatched. The CDR3 DNA reads TGTGCCAGCAGTCTCCCGACAGGGAGGGCTTTCTTT. This gives the protein CASSLPTGRAFF.

The CDR3 DNA reads as TGTGCCAGCAGCCAAGGCGGGTTCGTTTATGGCTACACCTTC. It translates to CASSQGGFVYGYTF. V usage is TRBV3-1 (or the pseudogene TRBV3-2) and J usage is TRBJ1-2; D remains ambiguous. The CDR3 length is 14 residues. Germline-derived CDR1 and CDR2 are LGHDT and YNNKEL (reference sequence). V was shortened by 1 base and J by 5 bases, with 11 bases between the two germline ends.

CDR3 sequence: CSVGRRGGLSYTF. CDR3 sequence (DNA): TGCAGCGTTGGGCGACGGGGGGGCTTAAGCTACACCTTC. V gene TRBV29-1 combines with J gene TRBJ1-2; D perhaps matches TRBD1 (6 bases). Trimming left V 4 bases short and J 9 bases short, with 18 bases between. This CDR3 contains 13 residues. Per the germline V gene, CDR1 is SQVTM and CDR2 is ANQGSEA.

The chain links TRBV28 to TRBJ2-7; TRBD1 is a possible D gene (6 bases). The CDR3 has 14 amino acids. Between the trimmed V and J ends, which lost 5 bases and 3 bases, there was a span of 14 bases. Germline V gene data show CDR1 as MDHEN and CDR2 as SYDVKM. The CDR3 DNA reads as TGTGCCAGCAGTCTCCAACAGGGATTCTACGAGCAGTACTTC. Translated, it gives CASSLQQGFYEQYF.

For the CDR3, the DNA is TGTGCCAGCAGCTCGGGGGGCGGGACTAGCGGTCTTCGGTTCATGGCCCAGTACTTC. This gives the protein CASSSGGGTSGLRFMAQYF. The chain employs TRBV7-2 and TRBJ2-5, with TRBD2 identical over 11 bases. Trimming took 4 bases from V and 9 from J; bases not matched to a gene: 22. The CDR3 has 19 residues. Germline V lookup: CDR1 SGHTA, CDR2 FQGNSA.

V gene TRBV5-1 combines with J gene TRBJ2-5, with TRBD2 matching over 7 bases. The trim removed 4 bases at V and 3 bases at J, leaving 3 bases unmatched. Per germline, CDR1 SGHRS and CDR2 YFSETQ. The length of the CDR3 is 13 residues. CDR3 residues: CASSTLAEETQYF. The CDR3 DNA is TGCGCCAGCAGCACCCTAGCGGAAGAGACCCAGTACTTC.

V and J are TRBV10-2 and TRBJ2-7; D is unclear. The V and J ends lost 7 bases and 2 bases respectively, with 12 bases between them. From germline, CDR1 is WSHSY and CDR2 SAAADI. The CDR3 contains 13 residues. The CDR3 bases are TGCGCCAGCAACGACTCACCGGCCTACGAGCAGTACTTC. It translates to CASNDSPAYEQYF.

The chain carries TRBV11-2 and TRBJ2-3; 8 positions match TRBD2. V trimming: 5 bases; J trimming: 1 base; junction bases outside the gene matches: 8. Germline values: CDR1 SGHAT, CDR2 FQNNGV. The CDR3 is 16 residues long. The CDR3, as DNA: TGTGCCAGCAGCGTACCCCGGGGGGGAGGCACAGATACGCAGTATTTT. This encodes CASSVPRGGGTDTQYF.

With regard to this clone: Compared with germline, one end of the junction differs, possibly owing to a read error. The V and J genes are TRBV30 and TRBJ2-7, with TRBD1 as a possible D gene (5 bases). The CDR3 consists of 13 residues. CDR1 and CDR2 (germline): GTSNPN, SVGIG (reference sequence). For the CDR3, the DNA is TGTGCCTGGGGTGTAGGGGCTTACTACGAGCAGTACTTC. The encoded protein is CAWGVGAYYEQYF. The full variable domain, in which reference TRBV30 and TRBJ2-7 provide the parts outside the CDR3, is SQTIHQWPATLVQPVGSPLSLECTVEGTSNPNLYWYRQAAGRGLQLLFYSVGIGQISSEVPQNLSASRPQDRQFILSSKKLLLSDSGFYLCAWGVGAYYEQYFGPGTRLTVT.

V gene TRBV5-6 combines with J gene TRBJ2-3; unclear D gene. The CDR3 is 16 residues long. Between the trimmed V and J ends, which lost 4 bases and 2 bases, there was a span of 17 bases. CDR1 is SGHDT and CDR2 is YYEEEE in the germline V gene. CDR3 protein: CASSLFWQAHTDTQYF. The DNA for the CDR3 is TGTGCCAGCAGCCTGTTTTGGCAGGCCCACACAGATACGCAGTATTTT.

The chain recombines TRBV5-8 with TRBJ1-5; perhaps TRBD1 as D (6 bases). This CDR3 contains 16 residues. V dropped 1 base and J dropped 3 bases, with 14 bases sitting between them. Per germline, CDR1 SGHTS and CDR2 YDEGEE. Here the CDR3 reads CASSLSLGTFNQPQHF. The CDR3 coding sequence is TGTGCCAGCAGCTTGAGCCTCGGGACATTCAATCAGCCCCAGCATTTT.

The J gene is TRBJ1-4, the V gene TRBV19; 9 nucleotides match TRBD1. Trimming cost V 4 bases and J 7 bases; bases outside gene matches: 4. Germline-derived CDR1 and CDR2 are LNHDA and SQIVND (reference sequence). The CDR3 loop spans 14 amino acids. CDR3 sequence reads: CASSRDRDGEKLFF. Written as DNA, the CDR3 is TGTGCCAGTAGTAGGGACAGGGATGGTGAAAAACTGTTTTTT.